These 30 T cell receptor beta chains came from one sample sequenced in a study of cytomegalovirus exposure and HLA in healthy donors. The PCR ran on 60 Vbeta and 13 Jbeta primers. Profiling relied on immunoSEQ multiplex PCR, and the TCRdb table lists in-frame clones only, not all of them. The sample has 150,000 or so clones; about four fifths are singletons. Sequenced: PBMCs. These receptors were taken from a man aged 18 to 35 in good health and CMV-seronegative.

This CDR3 reads CATTGTTSYNEQFF. The CDR3 DNA reads as TGTGCCACTACCGGGACAACCTCCTACAATGAGCAGTTCTTC. The chain joins TRBV27 to TRBJ2-1, with D possibly TRBD1 on 6 matching bases. Germline CDR1 reads MNHEY; CDR2 reads SMNVEV (reference sequence). Trimming shortened V by 10 bases and J by 0 bases, and 13 bases separated the two germline ends. The CDR3 runs 14 residues.

This clone has just one count. The junction does not match germline at one end; this may be a read error. The chain uses TRBV7-7 and TRBJ2-7, with D possibly matching TRBD2 (7 bases). Per germline, CDR1 SSHAT and CDR2 FNYEAQ (reference sequence). The CDR3 covers 13 residues. The CDR3 bases are TGTGCTAGCAGCTTAGAGAGGGGGGGGGAGCAGTACTTC. Its protein product is CASSLERGGEQYF.

This clone was found a few times. This sequence may be a read error, since a much larger clone differs from it by one base. The chain is built from TRBV11-3 and TRBJ2-6; TRBD1 is a possible D gene (6 bases). CDR1 is SGHNT and CDR2 is YENEEA in the germline V gene. The V and J ends lost 5 bases and 0 bases respectively, with 11 bases between them. The CDR3 extends over 16 amino acids. The CDR3 region is CASSRDISSGANVLTF. In DNA form, the CDR3 reads TGTGCCAGCAGCCGGGACATAAGCTCTGGGGCCAACGTCCTGACTTTC. Drawing the rest from reference TRBV11-3 and TRBJ2-6, the complete variable domain is EAGVVQSPRYKIIEKKQPVAFWCNPISGHNTLYWYLQNLGQGPELLIRYENEEAVDDSQLPKDRFSAERLKGVDSTLKIQPAELGDSAVYLCASSRDISSGANVLTFGAGSRLTVL.

The chain links TRBV5-1 to TRBJ2-1; no firm D call. Trimming took off 7 bases at V and 7 bases at J, with 12 bases between the two ends. Germline assignment: CDR1 SGHRS and CDR2 YFSETQ. The CDR3 extends over 12 amino acids. In DNA, the CDR3 is TGCGCCAGCTCTTTGGGCGTAAATGAGCAGTTCTTC. This gives the protein CASSLGVNEQFF.

The V call is TRBV4-2, the J call TRBJ2-3, with 14 positions matching TRBD2. Germline V gene lookup returns CDR1 LGHNA and CDR2 YNFKEQ. The trim removed 4 bases at V and 0 bases at J, leaving 6 bases unmatched. The length of the CDR3 is 18 residues. This CDR3 reads CASSPGLAGGPSTDTQYF. CDR3 sequence (DNA): TGTGCCAGCAGCCCAGGACTAGCGGGGGGACCCAGCACAGATACGCAGTATTTT.

The chain joins TRBV4-3 to TRBJ2-7, with 9 bases fitting TRBD1. Losses at the gene ends were 0 bases for V and 3 bases for J; bases not matched to a gene: 3. The CDR3 is 15 residues long. Per germline, CDR1 LGHNA and CDR2 YSLEER. The CDR3 here is CASSQDRGQGYEQYF. The CDR3 DNA follows: TGCGCCAGCAGCCAAGATAGGGGACAGGGCTACGAGCAGTACTTC.

The V call is TRBV9, the J call TRBJ1-1, with TRBD1 as a possible D gene (6 bases). Trimming cost V 3 bases and J 11 bases, with 14 bases left between them. Germline V gene data show CDR1 as SGDLS and CDR2 as YYNGEE. This CDR3 comprises 12 residues. The CDR3: CASSGSQGKAFF. The DNA for the CDR3 is TGTGCCAGCAGCGGATCCCAGGGGAAGGCTTTCTTT. Full variable domain (rest looked up from reference TRBV9 and TRBJ1-1): DSGVTQTPKHLITATGQRVTLRCSPRSGDLSVYWYQQSLDQGLQFLIQYYNGEERAKGNILERFSAQQFPDLHSELNLSSLELGDSALYFCASSGSQGKAFFGQGTRLTVV.

The chain has TRBV6-5 and TRBJ1-1; D is perhaps TRBD1 (6 bases). The CDR3 runs 13 residues. V lost 5 bases and J lost 5, with 12 bases in between. Germline-derived CDR1 and CDR2 are MNHEY and SVGAGI. For the CDR3, the DNA is TGTGCCAGCAGTGAGCGGGACACTACTGAAGCTTTCTTT. It specifies CASSERDTTEAFF.

The V call is TRBV19, the J call TRBJ2-1, with D possibly matching TRBD2 (6 bases). Germline assignment: CDR1 LNHDA and CDR2 SQIVND (reference sequence). Trimming pared 4 bases from V and 7 bases from J, leaving 11 bases between. The CDR3 length is 13 residues. For the CDR3, the DNA is TGTGCCAGTAGTACTGTGGCGGGGAATGAGCAGTTCTTC. This sequence encodes CASSTVAGNEQFF. Drawing the rest from reference TRBV19 and TRBJ2-1, the complete variable domain is DGGITQSPKYLFRKEGQNVTLSCEQNLNHDAMYWYRQDPGQGLRLIYYSQIVNDFQKGDIAEGYSVSREKKESFPLTVTSAQKNPTAFYLCASSTVAGNEQFFGPGTRLTVL.

The chain carries TRBV2 and TRBJ2-5; 9 bases map to TRBD1. Trimming removed 4 bases from V and 1 base from J; junction bases left unmatched: 1. The CDR3 covers 14 residues. Germline CDR1 and CDR2: SNHLY and FYNNEI. Here the CDR3 reads CASSGDRVQETQYF. The CDR3 coding sequence is TGTGCCAGCAGTGGGGACAGGGTCCAAGAGACCCAGTACTTC. The whole variable domain, filled in from reference TRBV2 and TRBJ2-5, reads EPEVTQTPSHQVTQMGQEVILRCVPISNHLYFYWYRQILGQKVEFLVSFYNNEISEKSEIFDDQFSVERPDGSNFTLKIRSTKLEDSAMYFCASSGDRVQETQYFGPGTRLLVL.

This chain joins TRBV6-6 and TRBJ1-4, with 7 bases matching TRBD1. The germline gives CDR1 MNHNY, CDR2 SVGAGI (reference sequence). The V and J ends lost 6 bases and 7 bases, in that order; junction bases with no gene match: 8. This CDR3 is built from 14 residues. CDR3 residues: CASRTGTASEKLFF. The CDR3 nucleotides read TGTGCCAGCAGGACAGGGACCGCGAGTGAAAAACTGTTTTTT.

The chain carries TRBV30 and TRBJ2-3; 8 nucleotides line up with TRBD1. This CDR3 spans 15 amino acids. The germline CDR1 and CDR2 sequences are GTSNPN and SVGIG (reference sequence). Trimming removed 3 bases from V and 6 bases from J; junction bases left unmatched: 11. The CDR3 loop is CAWRPGRGRRDTQYF. CDR3 sequence (DNA): TGTGCCTGGAGACCCGGCAGGGGGCGCCGTGATACGCAGTATTTT. Together with reference TRBV30 and TRBJ2-3, the CDR3 gives the full variable domain: SQTIHQWPATLVQPVGSPLSLECTVEGTSNPNLYWYRQAAGRGLQLLFYSVGIGQISSEVPQNLSASRPQDRQFILSSKKLLLSDSGFYLCAWRPGRGRRDTQYFGPGTRLTVL.

The rearrangement uses TRBV27 and TRBJ2-3; D may be TRBD2 (6 bases). The CDR3 is 14 amino acids. V lost 8 bases, J lost 2 bases, and 14 bases lay in between. Germline V gene data show CDR1 as MNHEY and CDR2 as SMNVEV (reference sequence). DNA for the CDR3: TGTGCCAGCGGGCTTGGGGGGAACACAGATACGCAGTATTTT. This codes for CASGLGGNTDTQYF.

The V and J genes are TRBV7-9 and TRBJ1-6, with 7 bases aligning to TRBD1. The germline V gene encodes CDR1 SEHNR and CDR2 FQNEAQ (reference sequence). The CDR3 spans 13 residues. Trimming took 5 bases from V and 11 from J; bases not matched to a gene: 6. The CDR3 DNA follows: TGTGCCAGCAGCGGTACAGGGGACGCACCCCTCCACTTT. Its translation is CASSGTGDAPLHF.

This chain uses TRBV7-3 with TRBJ1-5, with D perhaps TRBD1 (6 bases). Germline V gene data show CDR1 as SGHTA and CDR2 as FQGTGA. Deletions cut 5 bases from V and 7 bases from J, with 12 bases between. The CDR3 has 13 residues. The CDR3 sequence is CASSIDRSQPQHF. The CDR3 DNA is TGTGCCAGCAGCATCGACAGGTCCCAGCCCCAGCATTTT.

V usage is TRBV6-1 and J usage is TRBJ2-7; 9 bases map to TRBD1. Trimming removed 6 bases from V and 2 bases from J; junction bases left unmatched: 5. CDR1 and CDR2 (germline): MNHNS, SASEGT. The CDR3 extends over 14 amino acids. DNA for the CDR3: TGTGCCAGCAGGGGGGACAGGGAGGCCTACGAGCAGTACGTC. It yields the protein CASRGDREAYEQYV.

This chain links TRBV6-6 with TRBJ1-1, with D maybe TRBD1 (5 bases). Germline assignment: CDR1 MNHNY and CDR2 SVGAGI (reference sequence). This CDR3 is built from 15 residues. The V end lost 7 bases, the J end lost 0 bases, and 15 bases lay between the germline ends. The DNA for the CDR3 is TGTGCCAGCACCCCTGGGGGGGGATTGAACACTGAAGCTTTCTTT. Translation: CASTPGGGLNTEAFF.

This chain joins TRBV6-5 and TRBJ1-5, with a weak D call TRBD1 (5 bases). From germline, CDR1 is MNHEY and CDR2 SVGAGI. V dropped 5 bases and J dropped 1 base, with 9 bases sitting between them. This CDR3 has 14 residues. The DNA of the CDR3 is TGTGCCAGCAGTGTTCCAGGGAGCAATCAGCCCCAGCATTTT. Translated: CASSVPGSNQPQHF.

The chain has TRBV7-8 and TRBJ2-7; TRBD2 aligns across 10 bases. The CDR3 contains 16 residues. CDR1 and CDR2 from the germline V gene are SGHVS and FQNEAQ. V shed 5 bases, J shed 6 bases, and the junction held 13 bases outside the gene matches. The CDR3 sequence: CASSQSRTSGRGEQYV. The CDR3 DNA follows: TGTGCCAGCAGCCAAAGTCGGACTAGCGGCCGGGGCGAGCAGTACGTC.

The V gene is TRBV10-3, the J gene TRBJ1-1; 9 nucleotides line up with TRBD1. V lost 3 bases, J lost 6 bases, and 2 bases stayed unmatched. The CDR3 sequence is 13 residues long. In germline, CDR1 is ENHRY, CDR2 SYGVKD. Here the CDR3 DNA reads TGTGCCATCAGTGAAGGGACAGGGCCTGAAGCTTTCTTT. This gives the protein CAISEGTGPEAFF.

This chain connects TRBV2 to TRBJ1-2; D gene uncertain. The V gene lost 8 bases and the J gene lost 2 bases, with 6 bases spanning the gap. Germline CDR1 and CDR2: SNHLY and FYNNEI. The CDR3 loop spans 11 amino acids. The CDR3 sequence: CASHSNYGYTF. CDR3 coding DNA: TGTGCCAGCCACTCCAACTATGGCTACACCTTC.

V and J are TRBV4-3 and TRBJ1-6, with 8 bases lining up with TRBD1. V dropped 7 bases and J dropped 7; count of bases not matched to a gene: 6. The CDR3 extends over 14 amino acids. Germline V CDR1 and CDR2: LGHNA, YSLEER. CDR3 coding DNA: TGCGCCAGCAACTGGACAGGGTGCAATTCACCCCTCCACTTT. This gives the protein CASNWTGCNSPLHF.

The V and J genes are TRBV6-5 and TRBJ2-7, with D maybe TRBD2 (7 bases). Germline values: CDR1 MNHEY, CDR2 SVGAGI. CDR3 size: 16 residues. Trimming removed 4 bases from V and 3 bases from J, with 19 bases in between. CDR3 coding DNA: TGTGCCAGCAGTTCCCCCCCGTGGGGGGGCAGCTACGAGCAGTACTTC. Translated, it gives CASSSPPWGGSYEQYF.

The chain has TRBV27 and TRBJ1-1, with D possibly matching TRBD1 (6 bases). V lost 3 bases to trimming and J lost 4 bases, with 9 bases between them. The CDR3 runs to 13 residues. The germline V gene encodes CDR1 MNHEY and CDR2 SMNVEV (reference sequence). The CDR3 DNA is TGTGCCAGCAGTTTGAGGGGGGGCACTGAAGCTTTCTTT. This codes for CASSLRGGTEAFF.

Only a few counts were recorded for this clone. V is TRBV4-2 and J is TRBJ2-1, with TRBD2 matching over 9 bases. CDR1 and CDR2 from the germline V gene are LGHNA and YNFKEQ. The CDR3 spans 16 residues. Trimming removed 1 base from V and 2 bases from J; junction bases left unmatched: 3. The CDR3 loop reads CASSQGAGGAYNEQFF. DNA of the CDR3: TGTGCCAGCAGCCAAGGAGCGGGGGGCGCCTACAATGAGCAGTTCTTC.

The chain is built from TRBV5-1 and TRBJ2-3, with D perhaps TRBD1 (7 bases). The V gene lost 5 bases and the J gene lost 4 bases, with 20 bases spanning the gap. Germline loops: CDR1 SGHRS, CDR2 YFSETQ. The CDR3 contains 16 residues. The chain's CDR3 is CASRRAQGGWADTQYF. The CDR3 region has the DNA TGCGCCAGCAGGCGCGCCCAGGGGGGATGGGCAGATACGCAGTATTTT.

The genes are TRBV28 and TRBJ2-7; D may be TRBD1 (5 bases). Trimming left V 5 bases short and J 3 bases short, with 8 bases between. Germline V gives CDR1 MDHEN, CDR2 SYDVKM. This CDR3 contains 12 residues. This chain's CDR3 is CASSAQGYEQYV. In nucleotides, the CDR3 is TGTGCCAGCAGTGCCCAGGGCTACGAGCAGTACGTC.

Only a few counts were recorded for this clone. The chain carries TRBV6-5 and TRBJ1-1, with D perhaps TRBD1 (5 bases). Germline lookup yields CDR1 MNHEY and CDR2 SVGAGI. The germline V and J ends were trimmed by 0 bases and 1 base, with 6 bases remaining between them. This CDR3 contains 14 residues. CDR3 in amino acids: CASSYSDRNTEAFF. In DNA, the CDR3 is TGTGCCAGCAGTTACTCCGACAGGAACACTGAAGCTTTCTTT.

This chain joins TRBV28 and TRBJ1-2; no firm D call. CDR3 length: 13 amino acids. With 8 bases removed from V and 4 bases from J, the gap between germline ends came to 14 bases. CDR1 MDHEN and CDR2 SYDVKM come from the germline V gene. The CDR3 is CASLDSRSYGYTF. DNA for the CDR3: TGTGCCAGCCTTGACTCCAGATCCTATGGCTACACCTTC.

This rearrangement joins TRBV27 to TRBJ2-1; tentative D call: TRBD2 (6 bases). Germline loops: CDR1 MNHEY, CDR2 SMNVEV (reference sequence). The germline V and J ends were trimmed by 3 bases and 10 bases, with 19 bases remaining between them. This CDR3 is 15 amino acids long. CDR3 sequence: CASSLHTAGFYEQFF. DNA for the CDR3: TGTGCCAGCAGTTTGCACACCGCGGGGTTCTACGAGCAGTTCTTC.